This TCR beta chain was observed in a study of CD8 T cells in ankylosing spondylitis. Notes on the study in general: For ankylosing spondylitis blood, a TCR beta motif of roughly 8 highly homologous variants appeared characteristic. Reportedly, disease-linked clones are significantly enriched in ankylosing spondylitis patients' matched synovial fluid. A CD8+ phenotype characterized the disease-linked clones, which were relatively rare in peripheral blood.

One entry per CDR3 protein results from TCRdb running MiXCR on the 5' RACE reads. This table has 300,000 to 400,000 distinct CDR3 sequences, about 15% appearing once. This CDR3 region has 14 residues. The junction had 1 base not matched to a gene; V was cut back by 5 bases and J by 1 base. Germline V CDR1 and CDR2: SGHVS, FQNEAQ. This clonotype occurred many times. Its antigen remains unidentified. The chain carries TRBV7-8 and TRBJ2-3; 9 positions match TRBD2. Sequenced input: blood, either unsorted or a sorted T cell fraction (not recorded which). This sequence was found in a male donor with ankylosing spondylitis or in good health (not recorded which). The CDR3: CASSQREGTDTQYF. For the CDR3, the DNA is TGTGCCAGCAGCCAGCGGGAGGGCACAGATACGCAGTATTTT. The full variable domain, completed using reference TRBV7-8 and TRBJ2-3, is GAGVSQSPRYKVAKRGQDVALRCDPISGHVSLFWYQQALGQGPEFLTYFQNEAQLDKSGLPSDRFFAERPEGSVSTLKIQRTQQEDSAVYLCASSQREGTDTQYFGPGTRLTVL.